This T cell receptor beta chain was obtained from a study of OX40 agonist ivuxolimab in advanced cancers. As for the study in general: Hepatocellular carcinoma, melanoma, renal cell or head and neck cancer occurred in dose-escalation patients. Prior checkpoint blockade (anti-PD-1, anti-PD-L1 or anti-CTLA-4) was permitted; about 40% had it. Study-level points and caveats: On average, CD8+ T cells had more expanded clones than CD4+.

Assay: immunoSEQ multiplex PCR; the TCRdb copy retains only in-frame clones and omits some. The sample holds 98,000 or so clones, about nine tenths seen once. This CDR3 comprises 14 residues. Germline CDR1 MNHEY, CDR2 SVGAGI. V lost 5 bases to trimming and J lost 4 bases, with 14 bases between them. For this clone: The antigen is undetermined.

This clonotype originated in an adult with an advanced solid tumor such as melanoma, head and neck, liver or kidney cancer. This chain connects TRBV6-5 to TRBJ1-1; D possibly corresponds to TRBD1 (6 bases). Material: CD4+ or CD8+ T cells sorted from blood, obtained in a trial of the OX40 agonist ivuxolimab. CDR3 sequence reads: CASSPLGGSTEAFF. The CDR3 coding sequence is TGTGCCAGCAGTCCCCTAGGGGGTTCCACTGAAGCTTTCTTT.